This is a list of T cell receptor beta chains from one sample in a study of vaccination and CD4 T cells after COVID-19. Their antigen targets remain unknown. A single record per CDR3 protein comes from TCRdb applying MiXCR to the PCR reads. The sample includes 20,000 to 25,000 distinct CDR3 sequences, 35% to 45% of them seen just once. The sample consisted of CD4+ T cells from blood, cultured in vitro, taken before SARS-CoV-2 vaccination. The receptors derive from a human donor who had recovered from COVID-19. The CDR3 runs from the conserved cysteine through the conserved F or W. The D gene is left open where the match is weak. Rows give clone size only sometimes, using once, few, many, or a class for an expanded clone.

v_call	j_call	d_call	clone_size	cdr3_nt	cdr3_aa
TRBV24-1	TRBJ2-2	TRBD1	.	TGTGCCACCAGTGATTTACACAGGGGGACCGGGGAGCTGTTTTTT	CATSDLHRGTGELFF
TRBV30	TRBJ1-2	.	few	TGTGCCTGGAGTGTAGCCATGGGGGACTATGGCTACACCTTC	CAWSVAMGDYGYTF
TRBV7-6	TRBJ2-1	TRBD2	.	TGTGCCAGCAGCCAAAGACTAGCAGGGAATGGGCAGTTCTTC	CASSQRLAGNGQFF
TRBV19	TRBJ1-1	TRBD1	.	TGTGCCAGTAGTATAGTTAGACAGGGGAAGGTTATGAACACTGAAGCTTTCTTT	CASSIVRQGKVMNTEAFF
TRBV20-1	TRBJ1-2	TRBD1	few	TGCAGTAACCGACAGGGAGACTATGGCTACACCTTC	CSNRQGDYGYTF
TRBV5-1	TRBJ2-7	TRBD2	.	TGCGCCAGCAGCAGGGGACTAGCGGGAGAGTACGAGCAGTACTTC	CASSRGLAGEYEQYF
TRBV5-4	TRBJ2-3	TRBD2	few	TGTGCCAGCAGTCGGACTAGCGGGAGTTCCCCAGATACGCAGTATTTT	CASSRTSGSSPDTQYF
TRBV20-1	TRBJ2-5	.	.	TGCAGTGCTAGAGTCCCGGGCACCGAAGAGACCCAGTACTTC	CSARVPGTEETQYF
TRBV6-1	TRBJ1-2	.	few	TGTGCCAGCAGTGACCGGGGACGGTATGGCTACACCTTC	CASSDRGRYGYTF
TRBV15	TRBJ1-6	.	.	TGTGCCACCAGCAGAGTGATTGGGAGCTCCTATAATTCACCCCTCCACTTT	CATSRVIGSSYNSPLHF
TRBV12-3/TRBV12-4	TRBJ2-3	.	.	TGTGCCAGCAGCGGGGGTGCGACGCAGTATTTT	CASSGGATQYF
TRBV5-1	TRBJ2-3	.	once	TGCGCCAGCAGCTTGACCCCGCTAGCTAGAGATACGCAGTATTTT	CASSLTPLARDTQYF
TRBV19	TRBJ1-6	.	few	TGTGCCAGTAGTCCCCGGACAGCTTCACCCCTCCACTTT	CASSPRTASPLHF
TRBV20-1	TRBJ1-6	.	few	TGCAGTGCCCGAAGAGCTATCGGGACATCCTATAATTCACCCCTCCACTTT	CSARRAIGTSYNSPLHF
TRBV6-5	TRBJ1-2	.	.	TGTGCCAGCAGTTACACAGGCTCCAACTATGGCTACACCTTC	CASSYTGSNYGYTF
TRBV28	TRBJ1-2	TRBD1	few	TGTGCCAGCAGTTCCGGGACAGGGAACTATGGCTACACCTTC	CASSSGTGNYGYTF
TRBV29-1	TRBJ2-2	TRBD1	.	TGCAGCGTTGCGACAGGGAAGCGGACCGGGGAGCTGTTTTTT	CSVATGKRTGELFF
TRBV7-2	TRBJ1-1	TRBD1	.	TGTGCCAGCAGCTTAGCCGGGACAGGGGGCGCGGGCACTGAAGCTTTCTTT	CASSLAGTGGAGTEAFF
TRBV12-3/TRBV12-4	TRBJ2-5	TRBD1	.	TGTGCCAGCAGTCTCACAGGGGGCGTCCAAGAGACCCAGTACTTC	CASSLTGGVQETQYF
TRBV12-3/TRBV12-4	TRBJ1-1	.	few	TGTGCCAGCAGCGGACTCTCCACTGAAGCTTTCTTT	CASSGLSTEAFF
TRBV6-1	TRBJ1-6	TRBD1	.	TGTGCCAGCCGCGAACAGGGGGTCCTTTCCAATTCACCCCTCCACTTT	CASREQGVLSNSPLHF
TRBV7-8	TRBJ2-4	.	.	TGTGCCAGCAGCTTAGCGAGGGGAAACATTCAGTACTTC	CASSLARGNIQYF
TRBV27	TRBJ2-7	.	.	TGTGCCAGCAGTTTAGGAGGGAGAACCTACGAGCAGTACTTC	CASSLGGRTYEQYF
TRBV7-9	TRBJ2-5	.	few	TGTGCCAGCAGCTCAACTGGACTTGAAGAGACCCAGTACTTC	CASSSTGLEETQYF
TRBV6-1	TRBJ1-1	TRBD1	.	TGTGCCAGCAGTATGACAGGGGGTTCAACCACTGAAGCTTTCTTT	CASSMTGGSTTEAFF
TRBV6-1	TRBJ1-2	.	few	TGTGCCAGCGCCCAGACTCCCAGAGACAGTAAATTTAACTATGGCTACACCTTC	CASAQTPRDSKFNYGYTF
TRBV7-9	TRBJ1-1	.	few	TGTGCCAGCAGATTCGGGACGGGATCAAACACTGAAGCTTTCTTT	CASRFGTGSNTEAFF
TRBV4-3	TRBJ1-2	.	.	TGCGCCAGCAGCCAAGCGTTACAGGGAGACTATGGCTACACCTTC	CASSQALQGDYGYTF
TRBV19	TRBJ2-5	TRBD2	.	TGTGCCAGTAGCCCACTAGCGGGAGGACTAGAGACCCAGTACTTC	CASSPLAGGLETQYF
TRBV20-1	TRBJ2-4	.	.	TGCAGTGCTAGAGCTCCGGGACTACAGGGGAACATTCAGTACTTC	CSARAPGLQGNIQYF
TRBV5-5	TRBJ1-1	.	few	TGTGCCAGCAGCTTCCTAGACAGGGAAGCTTTCTTT	CASSFLDREAFF
TRBV11-3	TRBJ2-2	.	few	TGTGCCAGCAGCTTAGTGGGGAGCACCGGGGAGCTGTTTTTT	CASSLVGSTGELFF
TRBV11-3	TRBJ2-5	.	.	TGTGCCAGCAGCTTAGGCAGGACGGGCGTCCAAGAGACCCAGTACTTC	CASSLGRTGVQETQYF
TRBV6-1	TRBJ2-5	TRBD2	.	TGTGCCAGCAGCGAACTAGCGGGAGGGCCCGTAGGAAGGTTGGAGACCCAGTACTTC	CASSELAGGPVGRLETQYF
TRBV7-8	TRBJ1-5	.	few	TGTGCCAGCAGCTTTGCGGTTTCCGTGGGCAATCAGCCCCAGCATTTT	CASSFAVSVGNQPQHF
TRBV6-1	TRBJ2-1	.	.	TGTGCCAGCAGACCCCCGGGGTTTGGTAATGAGCAGTTCTTC	CASRPPGFGNEQFF
TRBV27	TRBJ1-1	TRBD1	.	TGTGCCAGCAGTCGGACAGGGCTGAACACTGAAGCTTTCTTT	CASSRTGLNTEAFF
TRBV7-2	TRBJ1-2	.	.	TGTGCCAGCAGCTTTGGGAGGGGCTTGGGCTATGGCTACACCTTC	CASSFGRGLGYGYTF
TRBV6-5	TRBJ2-7	.	few	TGTGCCAGCAGTTCGGGTATCCTAGTTCGGCAGTACTTC	CASSSGILVRQYF
TRBV24-1	TRBJ2-1	TRBD1	.	TGTGCCACCAGTGATTTTTTCGGGACAGGGCGCCCCAATGAGCAGTTCTTC	CATSDFFGTGRPNEQFF
TRBV19	TRBJ2-7	TRBD1	few	TGTGCCAGTAGTGCGATAGGGCCTGGGACAGTGATCGAGCAGTACTTC	CASSAIGPGTVIEQYF
TRBV10-2	TRBJ1-6	TRBD1	medium-sized	TGCGCCACCAACGACAGGGGGCGGAATTCACCCCTCCACTTT	CATNDRGRNSPLHF
TRBV7-2	TRBJ2-1	TRBD2	.	TGTGCCAGCAGCTTGGGGGGGGCCGTAGCGGGGGCGAGCTCCTACAATGAGCAGTTCTTC	CASSLGGAVAGASSYNEQFF
TRBV6-2/TRBV6-3	TRBJ2-5	TRBD1	.	TGTGCCAGCAGACGAAGGGGACAGGGGCAAGAGACCCAGTACTTC	CASRRRGQGQETQYF
TRBV7-8	TRBJ1-1	TRBD1	.	TGTGCCAGCAGCTCGCTGCAGGGGGTGACTGAAGCTTTCTTT	CASSSLQGVTEAFF
TRBV24-1	TRBJ2-4	TRBD1	few	TGTGCCACCAGTGAGGGGGATAAGGGGGCCACCTTTTTAGCCAAAAACATTCAGTACTTC	CATSEGDKGATFLAKNIQYF
TRBV20-1	TRBJ2-7	TRBD2	few	TGCAGTGCCCGAGGGTTAGCGGGGTACGAGCAGTACTTC	CSARGLAGYEQYF
TRBV20-1	TRBJ1-1	.	few	TGCAGTGCTCCAGAGTTGGGGGGAGTGAACACTGAAGCTTTCTTT	CSAPELGGVNTEAFF
TRBV20-1	TRBJ2-7	.	.	TGCAGTGCCGCACGGACCTCGGGGCTGCGGGACGAGCAGTACTTC	CSAARTSGLRDEQYF
TRBV7-2	TRBJ2-3	.	few	TGTGCCAGCAGCTTAAATCGGGGGCGAGGGGGGGATACGCAGTATTTT	CASSLNRGRGGDTQYF
TRBV7-2	TRBJ2-3	.	.	TGTGCCAGCAGCCCTCTAGGGTTTAGAGATACGCAGTATTTT	CASSPLGFRDTQYF
TRBV29-1	TRBJ1-1	.	.	TGCAGCGTTGAAAGGGGAGGGGTAAACACTGAAGCTTTCTTT	CSVERGGVNTEAFF
TRBV2	TRBJ1-1	TRBD1	.	TGTGCCAGCAGTGACTGGGACAGGGGAAACACTGAAGCTTTCTTT	CASSDWDRGNTEAFF
TRBV20-1	TRBJ2-5	TRBD2	.	TGCAGTGCTAAGAGCGGGGGGACGCAAGAGACCCAGTACTTC	CSAKSGGTQETQYF
TRBV11-3	TRBJ2-3	.	few	TGTGCCAGCAGCTCCGGGCCCCCTAGCACAGATACGCAGTATTTT	CASSSGPPSTDTQYF